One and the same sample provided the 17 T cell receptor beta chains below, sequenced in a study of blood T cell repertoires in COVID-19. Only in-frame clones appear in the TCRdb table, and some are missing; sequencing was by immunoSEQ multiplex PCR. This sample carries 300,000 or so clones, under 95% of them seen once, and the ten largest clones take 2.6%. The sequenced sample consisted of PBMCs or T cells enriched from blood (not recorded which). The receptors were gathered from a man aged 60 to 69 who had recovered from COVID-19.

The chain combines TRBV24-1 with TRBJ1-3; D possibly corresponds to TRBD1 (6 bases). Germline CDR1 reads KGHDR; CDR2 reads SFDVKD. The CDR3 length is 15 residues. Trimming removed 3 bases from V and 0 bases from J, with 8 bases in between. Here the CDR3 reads CATSDPTGSGNTIYF. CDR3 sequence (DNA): TGTGCCACCAGTGATCCGACAGGCTCTGGAAACACCATATATTTT.

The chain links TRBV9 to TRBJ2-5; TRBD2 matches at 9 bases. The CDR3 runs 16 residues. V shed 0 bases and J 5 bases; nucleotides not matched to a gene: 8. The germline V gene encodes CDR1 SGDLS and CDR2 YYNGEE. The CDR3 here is CASSVEGGRAWETQYF. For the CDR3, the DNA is TGTGCCAGCAGCGTAGAAGGCGGGAGGGCCTGGGAGACCCAGTACTTC.

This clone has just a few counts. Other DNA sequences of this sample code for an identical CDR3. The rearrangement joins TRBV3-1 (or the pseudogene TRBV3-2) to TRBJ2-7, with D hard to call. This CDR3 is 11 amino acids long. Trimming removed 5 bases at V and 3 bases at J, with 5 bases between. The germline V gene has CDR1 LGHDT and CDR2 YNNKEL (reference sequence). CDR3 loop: CASSLNYEQYF. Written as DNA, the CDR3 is TGTGCCAGCAGCTTAAACTACGAGCAGTACTTC.

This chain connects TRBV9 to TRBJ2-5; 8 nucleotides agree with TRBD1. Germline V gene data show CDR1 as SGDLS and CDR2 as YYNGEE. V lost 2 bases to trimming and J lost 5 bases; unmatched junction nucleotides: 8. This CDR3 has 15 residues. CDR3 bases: TGTGCCAGCAGCGTTGGGACAGGTAATAGGGAGACCCAGTACTTC. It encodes CASSVGTGNRETQYF.

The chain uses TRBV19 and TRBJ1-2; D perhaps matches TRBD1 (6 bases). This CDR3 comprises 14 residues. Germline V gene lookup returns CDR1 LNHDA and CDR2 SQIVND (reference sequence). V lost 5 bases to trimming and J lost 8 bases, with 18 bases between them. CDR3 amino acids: CASSLQGTFKGYTF. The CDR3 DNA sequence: TGTGCCAGTAGTCTACAGGGCACGTTTAAGGGCTACACCTTC.

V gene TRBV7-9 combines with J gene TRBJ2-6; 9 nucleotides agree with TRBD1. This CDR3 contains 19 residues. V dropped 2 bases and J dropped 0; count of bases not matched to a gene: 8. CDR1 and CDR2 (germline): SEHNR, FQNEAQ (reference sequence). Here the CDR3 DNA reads TGTGCCAGCAGCTTACAGCTCGGGACAGGGATCTCTGGGGCCAACGTCCTGACTTTC. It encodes CASSLQLGTGISGANVLTF.

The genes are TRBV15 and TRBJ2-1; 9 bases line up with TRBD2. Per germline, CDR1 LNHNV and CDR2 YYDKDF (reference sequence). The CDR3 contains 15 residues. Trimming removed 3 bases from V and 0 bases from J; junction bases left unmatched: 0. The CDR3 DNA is TGTGCCACCAGCAGGACTAGCGGCTCCTACAATGAGCAGTTCTTC. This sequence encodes CATSRTSGSYNEQFF.

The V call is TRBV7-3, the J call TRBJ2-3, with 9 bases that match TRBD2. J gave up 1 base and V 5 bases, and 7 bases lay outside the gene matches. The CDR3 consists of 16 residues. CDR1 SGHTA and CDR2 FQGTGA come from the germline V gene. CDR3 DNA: TGTGCCAGCAGCCCCGCGACTAGCGGACGCACAGATACGCAGTATTTT. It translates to CASSPATSGRTDTQYF.

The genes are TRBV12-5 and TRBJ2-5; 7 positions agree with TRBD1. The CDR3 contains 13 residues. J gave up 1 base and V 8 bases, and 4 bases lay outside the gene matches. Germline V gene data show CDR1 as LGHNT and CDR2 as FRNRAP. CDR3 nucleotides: TGTGCTAGTCAAACAGGGGCCCAAGAGACCCAGTACTTC. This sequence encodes CASQTGAQETQYF.

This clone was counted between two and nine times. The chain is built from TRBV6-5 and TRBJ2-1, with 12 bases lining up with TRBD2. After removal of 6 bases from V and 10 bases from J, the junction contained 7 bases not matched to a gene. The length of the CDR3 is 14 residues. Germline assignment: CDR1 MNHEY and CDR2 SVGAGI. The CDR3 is CASRALAGGREQFF. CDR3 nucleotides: TGTGCCAGCAGGGCACTAGCGGGAGGTCGGGAGCAGTTCTTC.

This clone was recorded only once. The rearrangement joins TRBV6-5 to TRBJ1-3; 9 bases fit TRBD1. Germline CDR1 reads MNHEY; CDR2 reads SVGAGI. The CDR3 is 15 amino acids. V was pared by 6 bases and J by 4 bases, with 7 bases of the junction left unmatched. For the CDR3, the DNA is TGTGCCAGCAGGATAGGGACAGGGAACGGAAACACCATATATTTT. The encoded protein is CASRIGTGNGNTIYF.

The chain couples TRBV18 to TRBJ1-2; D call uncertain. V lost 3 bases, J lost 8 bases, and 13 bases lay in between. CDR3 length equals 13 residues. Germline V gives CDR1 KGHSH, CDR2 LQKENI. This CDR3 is CASSPGRMGGYTF. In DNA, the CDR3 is TGTGCCAGCTCACCCGGGAGGATGGGAGGCTACACCTTC.

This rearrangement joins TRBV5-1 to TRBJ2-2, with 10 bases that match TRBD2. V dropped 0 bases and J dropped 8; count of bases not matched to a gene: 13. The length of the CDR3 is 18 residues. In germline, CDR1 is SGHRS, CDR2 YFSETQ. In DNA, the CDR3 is TGCGCCAGCAGCTTGGGAGGTTTACTAGCGGGACCCCTTGGGGAGCTGTTTTTT. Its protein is CASSLGGLLAGPLGELFF.

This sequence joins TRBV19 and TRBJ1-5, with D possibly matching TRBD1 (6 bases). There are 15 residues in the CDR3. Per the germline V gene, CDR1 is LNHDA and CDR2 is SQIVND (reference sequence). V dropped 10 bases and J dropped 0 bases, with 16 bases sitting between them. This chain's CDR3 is CATLDSGNSNQPQHF. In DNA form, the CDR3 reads TGTGCCACGTTGGACAGTGGGAATAGCAATCAGCCCCAGCATTTT. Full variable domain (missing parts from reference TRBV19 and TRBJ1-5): DGGITQSPKYLFRKEGQNVTLSCEQNLNHDAMYWYRQDPGQGLRLIYYSQIVNDFQKGDIAEGYSVSREKKESFPLTVTSAQKNPTAFYLCATLDSGNSNQPQHFGDGTRLSIL.

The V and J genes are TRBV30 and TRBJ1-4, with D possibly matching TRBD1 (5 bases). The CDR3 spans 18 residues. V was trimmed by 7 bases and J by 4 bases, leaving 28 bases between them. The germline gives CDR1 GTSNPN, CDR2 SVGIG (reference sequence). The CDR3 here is CASTRKGGDDLINEKLFF. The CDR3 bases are TGTGCCTCCACCAGAAAAGGAGGGGACGACCTAATTAATGAAAAACTGTTTTTT.

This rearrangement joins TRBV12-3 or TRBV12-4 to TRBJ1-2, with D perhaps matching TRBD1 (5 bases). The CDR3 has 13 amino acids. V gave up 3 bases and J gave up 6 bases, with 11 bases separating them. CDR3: CASSLAGTNGYTF. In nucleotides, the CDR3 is TGTGCCAGCAGTTTGGCAGGGACTAATGGCTACACCTTC.

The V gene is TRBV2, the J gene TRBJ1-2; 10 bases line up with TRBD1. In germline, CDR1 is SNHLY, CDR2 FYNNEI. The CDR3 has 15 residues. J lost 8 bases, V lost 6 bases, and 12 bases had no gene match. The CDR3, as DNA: TGTGCCAGCAGCGGGGACAGGGGATACCTCTGGGGCTACACCTTC. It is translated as CASSGDRGYLWGYTF.